The clone carrying this T cell receptor (beta chain) was picked up a small number of times. Its matching antigen is unknown. This specimen belongs to a study of cytomegalovirus exposure and HLA in healthy donors. Study outcomes and limitations: Several top significant clusters appeared, in a later analysis, to be linked to common viral pathogens.

The germline V gene encodes CDR1 MNHEY and CDR2 SVGAGI. This CDR3 contains 14 residues. J lost 5 bases, V lost 4 bases, and 6 bases had no gene match. The PCR contained 60 Vbeta and 13 Jbeta primers. Only in-frame clones appear in the TCRdb table, and some are missing; sequencing was by immunoSEQ multiplex PCR. The sample lists tens of thousands of clones; approximately 80% were seen once. The receptor was derived from a man aged 25-45 years in good health and CMV-seronegative. The chain uses TRBV6-5 and TRBJ1-2; 8 nucleotides align to TRBD1. The sequencing input was PBMCs. The CDR3 bases are TGTGCCAGCAGTTTAGACAGGGGAGGGTATGGCTACACCTTC. Protein sequence: CASSLDRGGYGYTF.